This entry lists 9 T cell receptor beta chains sequenced from one sample in a study of siplizumab effects on memory and regulatory T cells. TCRdb's table, derived via immunoSEQ multiplex PCR, lists solely in-frame clones and lacks some. The sample lists about 69,000 clones; over 70% were seen once. The sequencing input was Tregs sorted from blood. The receptors originated from a human donor in good health.

This sequence joins TRBV19 and TRBJ2-3; weak D call: TRBD2 (5 bases). This CDR3 comprises 11 residues. Germline assignment: CDR1 LNHDA and CDR2 SQIVND (reference sequence). Deletions cut 4 bases from V and 11 bases from J, with 10 bases between. CDR3 sequence (DNA): TGTGCCAGTAGTAACGGACTCTGGCAGTATTTT. Protein sequence: CASSNGLWQYF.

The rearrangement uses TRBV11-2 and TRBJ2-1; D ambiguous. The CDR3 consists of 12 residues. Trimming pared 5 bases from V and 8 bases from J, leaving 10 bases between. Germline V gives CDR1 SGHAT, CDR2 FQNNGV. CDR3 in amino acids: CASSLRLHEQFF. The CDR3 coding sequence is TGTGCCAGCAGCCTTCGACTCCATGAGCAGTTCTTC.

Here the CDR3 DNA reads TGTGCCAGCTCACAGGGACTAGCGGGAGTGAGAGCCAAAAACATTCAGTACTTC. This gives the protein CASSQGLAGVRAKNIQYF. The chain carries TRBV18 and TRBJ2-4; 14 bases line up with TRBD2. The CDR3 extends over 18 amino acids. Trimming at V came to 4 bases and at J to 0 bases, leaving 5 bases not matched to a gene. Germline CDR1 is KGHSH and CDR2 is LQKENI.

The rearrangement uses TRBV7-2 and TRBJ1-2; D is uncertain. Germline loops: CDR1 SGHTA, CDR2 FQGNSA. The CDR3 is 14 residues long. V lost 0 bases and J 2 bases, leaving 7 bases between the germline ends. DNA for the CDR3: TGTGCCAGCAGCTTAGCCGCCAGGAACTATGGCTACACCTTC. This encodes CASSLAARNYGYTF.

This clone was counted once. The J gene is TRBJ2-2, the V gene TRBV29-1; 9 bases fit TRBD1. V trimming: 5 bases; J trimming: 7 bases; junction bases outside the gene matches: 11. Germline lookup yields CDR1 SQVTM and CDR2 ANQGSEA. The CDR3 runs 15 residues. CDR3 loop: CSVSGQGAHGGELFF. CDR3 in DNA: TGCAGCGTTTCGGGACAGGGAGCCCATGGCGGGGAGCTGTTTTTT.

CDR3 in amino acids: CASSLGLAVDTQYF. DNA of the CDR3: TGCGCCAGCAGCTTGGGGCTAGCAGTGGATACGCAGTATTTT. The chain recombines TRBV5-1 with TRBJ2-3; D might be TRBD2 (5 bases). CDR1 SGHRS and CDR2 YFSETQ come from the germline V gene. CDR3 length: 14 residues. V lost 0 bases, J lost 6 bases, and 11 bases lay in between. Filled out from reference TRBV5-1 and TRBJ2-3, the complete variable domain reads KAGVTQTPRYLIKTRGQQVTLSCSPISGHRSVSWYQQTPGQGLQFLFEYFSETQRNKGNFPGRFSGRQFSNSRSEMNVSTLELGDSALYLCASSLGLAVDTQYFGPGTRLTVL.

The V call is TRBV9, the J call TRBJ2-3, with D tentatively TRBD1 (6 bases). V gave up 4 bases and J gave up 5 bases, with 20 bases separating them. Germline V lookup: CDR1 SGDLS, CDR2 YYNGEE. The length of the CDR3 is 16 residues. The CDR3 sequence is CASSSTGYSGQDTQYF. CDR3 bases: TGTGCCAGCAGCTCAACAGGGTATTCGGGGCAAGATACGCAGTATTTT.

V and J are TRBV4-2 and TRBJ2-5; the D gene is possibly TRBD2 (5 bases). Trimming pared 4 bases from V and 9 bases from J, leaving 18 bases between. The length of the CDR3 is 14 residues. Per the germline V gene, CDR1 is LGHNA and CDR2 is YNFKEQ. The CDR3 loop reads CASSPPGSLEAQYF. In DNA, the CDR3 is TGTGCCAGCAGCCCCCCCGGTAGCCTGGAGGCCCAGTACTTC.

V is TRBV7-3 and J is TRBJ2-3; TRBD2 agrees at 12 bases. CDR1 and CDR2 (germline): SGHTA, FQGTGA. The length of the CDR3 is 17 residues. After removal of 4 bases from V and 4 bases from J, the junction contained 9 bases not matched to a gene. For the CDR3, the DNA is TGTGCCAGCAGCTCGACTAGCGGGAGAGTTGTCGCAGATACGCAGTATTTT. It yields the protein CASSSTSGRVVADTQYF.